Reported below is one TCR beta chain. This entry belongs to a study of OX40 agonist ivuxolimab in advanced cancers. Whole-study context: The drug used for patients, ivuxolimab, was an agonistic anti-OX40 (CD134) antibody. The dose of intravenous ivuxolimab that patients received every 2 weeks ranged from 0.01 to 10 mg/kg. People who had prior anti-PD-1, anti-PD-L1 or anti-CTLA-4 therapy could take part, and approximately 43% had some.

Sampling times: baseline, cycle 4 day 1, cycle 7 day 1. Clones were read by immunoSEQ multiplex PCR, and TCRdb kept only the in-frame ones, dropping some. The repertoire holds fewer than 85,000 clones, with about 86% as singletons. The V gene lost 4 bases and the J gene lost 5 bases, with 14 bases spanning the gap. Germline V gene lookup returns CDR1 GTSNPN and CDR2 SVGIG (reference sequence). CDR3 size: 14 residues. The sequence derives from an adult with an advanced solid tumor such as melanoma, head and neck, liver or kidney cancer. V usage is TRBV30 and J usage is TRBJ1-4, with D tentatively TRBD1 (5 bases). The starting material was CD4+ or CD8+ T cells sorted from blood, obtained in a trial of the OX40 agonist ivuxolimab. CDR3 region: CAWKNGGRNEKLFF. The CDR3 DNA reads TGTGCCTGGAAAAACGGGGGAAGGAATGAAAAACTGTTTTTT.